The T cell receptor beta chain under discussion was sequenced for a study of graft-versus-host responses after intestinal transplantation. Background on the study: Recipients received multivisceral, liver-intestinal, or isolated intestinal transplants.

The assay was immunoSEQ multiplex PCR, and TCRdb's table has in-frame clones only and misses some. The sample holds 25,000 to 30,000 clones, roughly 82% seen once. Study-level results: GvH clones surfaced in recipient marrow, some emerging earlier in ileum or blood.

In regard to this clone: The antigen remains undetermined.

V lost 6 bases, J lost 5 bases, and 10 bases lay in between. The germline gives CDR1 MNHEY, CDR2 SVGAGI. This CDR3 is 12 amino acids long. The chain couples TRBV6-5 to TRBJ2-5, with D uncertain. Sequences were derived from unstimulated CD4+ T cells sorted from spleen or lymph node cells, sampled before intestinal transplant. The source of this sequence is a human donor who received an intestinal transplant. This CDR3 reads CASRRAAETQYF. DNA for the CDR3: TGTGCCAGCAGAAGGGCCGCTGAGACCCAGTACTTC.